Below are 27 T cell receptor beta chains sequenced from a single sample in a study of T cells in Graves' hyperthyroidism and ophthalmopathy. Amplified TCR beta CDR3 regions came from RNA transcripts. HTBI primers were used for first-round RT-PCR of the TCR CDR3. TCRdb independently ran MiXCR on the multiplex PCR reads; one entry per CDR3 protein. This sample has about 300,000 distinct CDR3 sequences, with approximately 18% found just once. Material: blood. The receptors were gathered from a man aged 50-59 years with Graves' ophthalmopathy.

J is TRBJ2-5 and V is TRBV10-3; 8 nucleotides agree with TRBD1. The J segment lost 4 bases and the V segment lost 6 bases, leaving 10 bases of the junction unmatched. This CDR3 has 15 residues. Germline V gene lookup returns CDR1 ENHRY and CDR2 SYGVKD. CDR3 in DNA: TGTGCCATCAGGGCTACAGGGGGTGATCGAGAGACCCAGTACTTC. Translated, it gives CAIRATGGDRETQYF.

The chain combines TRBV24-1 with TRBJ2-2; TRBD1 agrees at 8 bases. The CDR3 contains 16 residues. After removal of 3 bases from V and 5 bases from J, the junction contained 7 bases not matched to a gene. Looked up from germline, CDR1 is KGHDR and CDR2 is SFDVKD. The DNA for the CDR3 is TGTGCCACCAGTGATCCCACAGGGGGTCTAACCGGGGAGCTGTTTTTT. It encodes CATSDPTGGLTGELFF.

V gene TRBV20-1 combines with J gene TRBJ2-1, with unresolved D. Germline CDR1 is DFQATT and CDR2 is SNEGSKA (reference sequence). Trimming pared 6 bases from V and 0 bases from J, leaving 12 bases between. This CDR3 spans 14 amino acids. CDR3 residues: CSAIGMSSYNEQFF. For the CDR3, the DNA is TGCAGTGCGATTGGGATGAGCTCCTACAATGAGCAGTTCTTC.

This chain links TRBV28 with TRBJ2-1; D is possibly TRBD1 or TRBD2 (6 bases each). From germline, CDR1 is MDHEN and CDR2 SYDVKM. V was clipped by 4 bases and J by 0 bases, with 19 bases between them. The CDR3 is 18 residues long. The CDR3: CASSWRAGESASYNEQFF. CDR3 coding DNA: TGTGCCAGCAGTTGGAGGGCAGGGGAGAGCGCCTCCTACAATGAGCAGTTCTTC.

In its sample, this clonotype was seen many times. The rearrangement joins TRBV6-5 to TRBJ1-1; 9 nucleotides agree with TRBD1. With 2 bases clipped from V and 7 bases from J, the junction kept 14 bases outside the gene matches. CDR1 is MNHEY, CDR2 SVGAGI, per germline. This CDR3 has 17 amino acids. CDR3 sequence: CASSYLGTGTGSVEAFF. In DNA, the CDR3 is TGTGCCAGCAGTTACCTCGGTACCGGGACAGGGTCGGTTGAAGCTTTCTTT.

In this sample, this clonotype turned up a few times. The chain has TRBV5-1 and TRBJ2-1, with 8 positions matching TRBD2. The V gene end was trimmed by 0 bases and the J gene end by 0 bases; junction bases not matched to a gene: 5. CDR1 is SGHRS and CDR2 is YFSETQ in the germline V gene. The CDR3 extends over 17 amino acids. CDR3 in amino acids: CASSLATSGRSYNEQFF. CDR3 nucleotide sequence: TGCGCCAGCAGCTTGGCTACTAGCGGCCGCTCCTACAATGAGCAGTTCTTC.

The chain recombines TRBV4-1 with TRBJ2-1; 13 bases are shared with TRBD2. From germline, CDR1 is MGHRA and CDR2 YSYEKL. This CDR3 spans 17 amino acids. Losses at the gene ends were 6 bases for V and 3 bases for J; bases not matched to a gene: 8. The CDR3 reads CASRPAGTSGNYNEQFF. As DNA, the CDR3 is TGCGCCAGCAGACCCGCCGGGACTAGCGGGAACTACAATGAGCAGTTCTTC.

This clonotype was seen ten or more times. The rearrangement uses TRBV7-8 and TRBJ2-1; D possibly corresponds to TRBD1 (5 bases). This CDR3 spans 14 amino acids. V was cut by 2 bases and J by 6 bases, with 11 bases left in between. CDR1 and CDR2 (germline): SGHVS, FQNEAQ. CDR3 loop: CASSLTTARNEQFF. In nucleotides, the CDR3 is TGTGCCAGCAGCTTAACGACAGCGCGCAATGAGCAGTTCTTC.

With regard to this clonotype: A single base separates this from a much larger clone, so it may be a read error. The chain combines TRBV5-1 with TRBJ2-7, with TRBD1 matching 7 bases. V trimming: 3 bases; J trimming: 5 bases; junction bases outside the gene matches: 8. The germline CDR1 and CDR2 sequences are SGHRS and YFSETQ. The CDR3 runs to 14 residues. In nucleotides, the CDR3 is TGCGCCAGCAGCTCCCGACAGGGTTCCCACGAGCAGTACTTC. It encodes CASSSRQGSHEQYF.

This clonotype occurred many times. The rearrangement links TRBV12-3 or TRBV12-4 to TRBJ1-1; D is undetermined. The V end lost 2 bases, the J end lost 2 bases, and 6 bases lay between the germline ends. This CDR3 comprises 13 residues. DNA for the CDR3: TGTGCCAGCAGTTTAAAGCTAAACACTGAAGCTTTCTTT. It specifies CASSLKLNTEAFF.

The V call is TRBV10-3, the J call TRBJ1-5; 7 bases line up with TRBD1. J lost 5 bases, V lost 0 bases, and 4 bases had no gene match. CDR1 and CDR2 (germline): ENHRY, SYGVKD. This CDR3 comprises 15 residues. CDR3 bases: TGTGCCATCAGTGAGTCAAGAGGGGGCGATCAGCCCCAGCATTTT. Translated: CAISESRGGDQPQHF.

Of note for this clonotype: A much larger clone lies one base from this, so it may be a read error. V and J are TRBV30 and TRBJ1-3; weak D call: TRBD1 (5 bases). The CDR3 runs to 15 residues. Per the germline V gene, CDR1 is GTSNPN and CDR2 is SVGIG (reference sequence). As DNA, the CDR3 is TGTGCCTGGAGCCACCGGGGGGGGAGAGGAAACACCATACATTTT. Protein sequence: CAWSHRGGRGNTIHF.

This clonotype was counted many times. The CDR3 loop is CASSLETGADYEQYF. The CDR3 DNA is TGTGCCAGCAGTCTGGAGACAGGGGCGGACTACGAGCAGTACTTC. The chain employs TRBV11-2 and TRBJ2-7, with TRBD1 matching over 8 bases. The V gene end was trimmed by 6 bases and the J gene end by 3 bases; junction bases not matched to a gene: 10. This CDR3 contains 15 residues. Germline assignment: CDR1 SGHAT and CDR2 FQNNGV.

This sequence joins TRBV11-2 and TRBJ2-7; 9 positions agree with TRBD2. From germline, CDR1 is SGHAT and CDR2 FQNNGV. CDR3 length: 16 residues. Trimming removed 5 bases from V and 9 bases from J; junction bases left unmatched: 17. This CDR3 is CASSPRLADPLRGQYF. The CDR3 DNA follows: TGTGCCAGCAGCCCTCGACTAGCGGACCCGCTCCGAGGGCAGTACTTC. Full variable domain (rest looked up from reference TRBV11-2 and TRBJ2-7): EAGVAQSPRYKIIEKRQSVAFWCNPISGHATLYWYQQILGQGPKLLIQFQNNGVVDDSQLPKDRFSAERLKGVDSTLKIQPAKLEDSAVYLCASSPRLADPLRGQYFGPGTRLTVT.

The rearrangement joins TRBV15 to TRBJ1-1, with no clear D. CDR3 length: 16 residues. With 4 bases removed from V and 4 bases from J, the gap between germline ends came to 19 bases. The germline V gene has CDR1 LNHNV and CDR2 YYDKDF (reference sequence). CDR3 sequence (DNA): TGTGCCACCAGCACCCGCCGGCAAGGTAAAAGCACTGAAGCTTTCTTT. Its protein product is CATSTRRQGKSTEAFF. The entire variable domain, with the rest obtained from reference TRBV15 and TRBJ1-1, is as follows: DAMVIQNPRYQVTQFGKPVTLSCSQTLNHNVMYWYQQKSSQAPKLLFHYYDKDFNNEADTPDNFQSRRPNTSFCFLDIRSPGLGDTAMYLCATSTRRQGKSTEAFFGQGTRLTVV.

The J gene is TRBJ1-1, the V gene TRBV6-5; no firm D call. Germline CDR1 reads MNHEY; CDR2 reads SVGAGI. This CDR3 spans 14 amino acids. Trimming shortened V by 2 bases and J by 0 bases, and 7 bases separated the two germline ends. The CDR3 region has the DNA TGTGCCAGCAGTTACCGAAGGCTGAACACTGAAGCTTTCTTT. Its translation is CASSYRRLNTEAFF.

This clonotype was detected ten times or more. The chain carries TRBV30 and TRBJ2-3, with D perhaps matching TRBD1 or TRBD2 (5 bases each). Germline CDR1 and CDR2: GTSNPN and SVGIG (reference sequence). The CDR3 runs to 13 residues. Deletions cut 2 bases from V and 2 bases from J, with 8 bases between. In DNA form, the CDR3 reads TGTGCCTGGAGTAGAGGGGACACAGATACGCAGTATTTT. It translates to CAWSRGDTDTQYF. The full variable domain, in which reference TRBV30 and TRBJ2-3 provide the parts outside the CDR3, is SQTIHQWPATLVQPVGSPLSLECTVEGTSNPNLYWYRQAAGRGLQLLFYSVGIGQISSEVPQNLSASRPQDRQFILSSKKLLLSDSGFYLCAWSRGDTDTQYFGPGTRLTVL.

The chain has TRBV13 and TRBJ2-6, with D tentatively TRBD1 (5 bases). This CDR3 is built from 16 residues. CDR1 is PRHDT, CDR2 FYEKMQ, per germline (reference sequence). V was pared by 6 bases and J by 0 bases, with 12 bases between. The CDR3 spells CASSTDRHSGANVLTF. CDR3 nucleotides: TGTGCCAGCAGTACAGACAGACACTCTGGGGCCAACGTCCTGACTTTC.

This chain joins TRBV6-1 and TRBJ1-6, with 9 bases matching TRBD1. The germline V gene encodes CDR1 MNHNS and CDR2 SASEGT. The length of the CDR3 is 16 residues. Trimming cost V 6 bases and J 4 bases; bases outside gene matches: 7. The CDR3 reads CASSQSDRGYNSPLHF. In DNA form, the CDR3 reads TGTGCCAGCAGCCAGTCGGACAGGGGTTATAATTCACCCCTCCACTTT.

This clonotype has at least ten counts. The chain carries TRBV7-8 and TRBJ2-3; 12 bases match TRBD2. The V gene end was trimmed by 6 bases and the J gene end by 2 bases; junction bases not matched to a gene: 6. Germline lookup yields CDR1 SGHVS and CDR2 FQNEAQ. There are 16 residues in the CDR3. The CDR3 DNA is TGTGCCAGCAGTCCACGGACTAGCGGGAACACAGATACGCAGTATTTT. This codes for CASSPRTSGNTDTQYF.

In its sample, this clonotype was seen many times. The J gene is TRBJ2-5, the V gene TRBV6-1; D may be TRBD1 (6 bases). CDR3 size: 14 residues. Trimming left V 5 bases short and J 7 bases short, with 17 bases between. Per germline, CDR1 MNHNS and CDR2 SASEGT. The CDR3 spells CASSKGTPVATQYF. In DNA, the CDR3 is TGTGCCAGCAGTAAAGGGACACCGGTTGCGACCCAGTACTTC.

This clonotype was seen more than once but under ten times. The chain joins TRBV5-1 to TRBJ2-1; TRBD2 aligns across 10 bases. V was pared by 0 bases and J by 8 bases, with 5 bases of the junction left unmatched. The germline gives CDR1 SGHRS, CDR2 YFSETQ. The CDR3 contains 15 residues. The CDR3 DNA sequence: TGCGCCAGCAGCTTGGACCTAGCGGGGGACGATGAGCAGTTCTTC. Translated: CASSLDLAGDDEQFF. The full variable domain, rest sourced from reference TRBV5-1 and TRBJ2-1, is KAGVTQTPRYLIKTRGQQVTLSCSPISGHRSVSWYQQTPGQGLQFLFEYFSETQRNKGNFPGRFSGRQFSNSRSEMNVSTLELGDSALYLCASSLDLAGDDEQFFGPGTRLTVL.

V is TRBV29-1 and J is TRBJ2-3; D is unclear. The CDR3 has 15 residues. V was cut by 4 bases and J by 2 bases, with 16 bases left in between. Germline assignment: CDR1 SQVTM and CDR2 ANQGSEA. The CDR3 nucleotides read TGCAGCGTTGTACTCCATGTGGGTATCACAGATACGCAGTATTTT. This gives the protein CSVVLHVGITDTQYF.

This clonotype was recorded many times. The gene calls are TRBV7-2 and TRBJ2-1, with unresolved D. V lost 2 bases and J 3 bases, leaving 8 bases between the germline ends. Germline V gene data show CDR1 as SGHTA and CDR2 as FQGNSA. This CDR3 is built from 14 residues. This CDR3 is CASSLMDGYNEQFF. CDR3 DNA sequence: TGTGCCAGCAGCTTAATGGACGGCTACAATGAGCAGTTCTTC.

The V call is TRBV20-1, the J call TRBJ1-5; no clear D. CDR3 length: 14 residues. The germline CDR1 and CDR2 sequences are DFQATT and SNEGSKA (reference sequence). V shed 4 bases and J shed 0 bases, with 10 bases lying between them. The chain's CDR3 is CSAKEGGSNQPQHF. The DNA for the CDR3 is TGCAGTGCTAAAGAAGGTGGTAGCAATCAGCCCCAGCATTTT.

This clonotype was picked up a small number of times. The J gene is TRBJ2-7, the V gene TRBV7-3; TRBD1 is a possible D gene (5 bases). Germline V gene lookup returns CDR1 SGHTA and CDR2 FQGTGA. V dropped 5 bases and J dropped 6 bases, with 17 bases sitting between them. This CDR3 has 14 residues. The DNA for the CDR3 is TGTGCCAGCAGCCCCTACAGCAGGGCTAGCGAGCAGTACTTC. Protein: CASSPYSRASEQYF.

This clonotype was detected a few times. This chain links TRBV27 with TRBJ2-7; tentatively, D is TRBD1 (6 bases). The CDR3 extends over 14 amino acids. Looked up from germline, CDR1 is MNHEY and CDR2 is SMNVEV (reference sequence). Trimming cost V 5 bases and J 2 bases, with 13 bases left between them. In DNA form, the CDR3 reads TGTGCCAGCAGTCCCTCCAGGGGCCCCTACGAGCAGTACTTC. Translation: CASSPSRGPYEQYF.